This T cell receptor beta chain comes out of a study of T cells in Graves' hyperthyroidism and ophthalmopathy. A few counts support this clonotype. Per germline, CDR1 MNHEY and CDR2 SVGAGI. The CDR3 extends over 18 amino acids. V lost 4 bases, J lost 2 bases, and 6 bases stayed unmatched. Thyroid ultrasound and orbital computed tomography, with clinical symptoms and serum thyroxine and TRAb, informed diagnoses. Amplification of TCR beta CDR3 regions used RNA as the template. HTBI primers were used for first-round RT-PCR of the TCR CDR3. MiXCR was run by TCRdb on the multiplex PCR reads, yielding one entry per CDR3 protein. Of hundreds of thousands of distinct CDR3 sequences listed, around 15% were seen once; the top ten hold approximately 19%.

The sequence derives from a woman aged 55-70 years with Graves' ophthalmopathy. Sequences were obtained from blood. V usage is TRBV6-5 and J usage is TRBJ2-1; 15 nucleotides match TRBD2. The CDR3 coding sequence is TGTGCCAGCAGTTCCGGGACTAGCGGGAGGCCCGCCTACAATGAGCAGTTCTTC. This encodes CASSSGTSGRPAYNEQFF.